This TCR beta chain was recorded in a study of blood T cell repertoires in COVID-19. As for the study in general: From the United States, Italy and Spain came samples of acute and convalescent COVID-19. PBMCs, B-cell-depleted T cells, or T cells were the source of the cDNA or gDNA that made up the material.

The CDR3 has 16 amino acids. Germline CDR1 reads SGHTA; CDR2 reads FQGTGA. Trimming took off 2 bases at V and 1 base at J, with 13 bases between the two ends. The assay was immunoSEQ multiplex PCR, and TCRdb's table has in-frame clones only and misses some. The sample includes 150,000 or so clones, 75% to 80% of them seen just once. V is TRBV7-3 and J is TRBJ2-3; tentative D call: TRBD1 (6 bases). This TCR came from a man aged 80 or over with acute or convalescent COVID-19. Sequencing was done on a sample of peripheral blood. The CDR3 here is CASSLEGTTRTDTQYF. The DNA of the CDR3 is TGTGCCAGCAGCTTAGAAGGGACAACTCGCACAGATACGCAGTATTTT. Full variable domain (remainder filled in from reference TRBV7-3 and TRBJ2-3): GAGVSQTPSNKVTEKGKYVELRCDPISGHTALYWYRQSLGQGPEFLIYFQGTGAADDSGLPNDRFFAVRPEGSVSTLKIQRTERGDSAVYLCASSLEGTTRTDTQYFGPGTRLTVL.